This T cell receptor beta chain was identified in a study of blood T cell repertoires in COVID-19. Background on the study: Italy, Spain and the United States were the sources of the convalescent and acute COVID-19 samples. PBMCs, B-cell-depleted T cells, or T cells were the source of the cDNA or gDNA that made up the material.

This clone was observed many times. How the authors handled the data: The assay estimated nucleated cells by amplifying reference gene primers. TCRdb keeps only in-frame clones here, not all; method: immunoSEQ multiplex PCR. The DNA was the basis for D and trimming; V, J and clone size are from that table. This table holds about 110,000 clones, around 86% found once. The origin of this receptor is a man between 70 and 80 years old with acute or convalescent COVID-19. Sequenced material: peripheral blood.

The CDR3: CASSRENRGRETQYF. For the CDR3, the DNA is TGTGCCAGCAGTAGGGAGAACAGGGGGAGGGAGACCCAGTACTTC. V is TRBV2 and J is TRBJ2-5, with 8 bases matching TRBD1. J lost 5 bases, V lost 5 bases, and 10 bases had no gene match. This CDR3 has 15 amino acids. Germline V gene sequence: CDR1 SNHLY, CDR2 FYNNEI.